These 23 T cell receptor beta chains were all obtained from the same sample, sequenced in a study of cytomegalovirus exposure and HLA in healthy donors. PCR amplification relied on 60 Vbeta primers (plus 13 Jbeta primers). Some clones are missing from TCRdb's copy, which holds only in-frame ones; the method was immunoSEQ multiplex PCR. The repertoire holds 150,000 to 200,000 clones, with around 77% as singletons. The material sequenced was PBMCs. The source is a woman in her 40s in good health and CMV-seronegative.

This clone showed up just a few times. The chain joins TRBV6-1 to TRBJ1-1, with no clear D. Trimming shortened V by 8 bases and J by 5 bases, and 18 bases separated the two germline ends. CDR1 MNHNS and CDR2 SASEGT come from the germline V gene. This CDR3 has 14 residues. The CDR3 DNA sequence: TGTGCCAGCGGGTCTGCGGGGAAAGGAACTGAAGCTTTCTTT. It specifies CASGSAGKGTEAFF.

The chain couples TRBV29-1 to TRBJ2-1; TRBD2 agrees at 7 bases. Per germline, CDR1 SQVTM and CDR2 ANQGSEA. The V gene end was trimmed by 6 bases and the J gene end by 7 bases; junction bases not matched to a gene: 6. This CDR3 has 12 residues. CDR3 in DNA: TGCAGCGTCCCCGGGGGGTCGAATGAGCAGTTCTTC. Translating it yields CSVPGGSNEQFF.

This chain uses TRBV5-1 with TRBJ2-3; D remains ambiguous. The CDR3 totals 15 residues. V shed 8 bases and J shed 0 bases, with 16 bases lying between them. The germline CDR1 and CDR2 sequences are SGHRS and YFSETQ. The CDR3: CASYLDSASTDTQYF. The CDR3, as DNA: TGCGCCAGTTATCTTGACTCTGCTAGCACAGATACGCAGTATTTT.

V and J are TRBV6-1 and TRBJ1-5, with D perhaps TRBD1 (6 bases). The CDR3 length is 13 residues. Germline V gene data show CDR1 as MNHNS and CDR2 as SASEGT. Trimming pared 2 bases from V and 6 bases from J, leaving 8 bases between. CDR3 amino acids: CASSEMGAQPQHF. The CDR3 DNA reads TGTGCCAGCAGTGAAATGGGGGCTCAGCCCCAGCATTTT.

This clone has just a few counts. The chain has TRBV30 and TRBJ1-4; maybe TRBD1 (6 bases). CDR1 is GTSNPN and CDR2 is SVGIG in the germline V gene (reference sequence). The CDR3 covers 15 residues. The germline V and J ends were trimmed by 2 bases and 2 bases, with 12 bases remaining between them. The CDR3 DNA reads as TGTGCCTGGAGTCGGGTGGGGGCGACTAATGAAAAACTGTTTTTT. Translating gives CAWSRVGATNEKLFF.

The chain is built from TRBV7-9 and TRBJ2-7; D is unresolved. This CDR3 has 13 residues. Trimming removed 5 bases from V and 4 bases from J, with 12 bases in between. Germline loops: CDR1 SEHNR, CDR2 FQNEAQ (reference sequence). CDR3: CASSPGQVYEQYF. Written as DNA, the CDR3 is TGTGCCAGCAGCCCTGGGCAGGTTTACGAGCAGTACTTC. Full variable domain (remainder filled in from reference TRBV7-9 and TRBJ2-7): DTGVSQNPRHKITKRGQNVTFRCDPISEHNRLYWYRQTLGQGPEFLTYFQNEAQLEKSRLLSDRFSAERPKGSFSTLEIQRTEQGDSAMYLCASSPGQVYEQYFGPGTRLTVT.

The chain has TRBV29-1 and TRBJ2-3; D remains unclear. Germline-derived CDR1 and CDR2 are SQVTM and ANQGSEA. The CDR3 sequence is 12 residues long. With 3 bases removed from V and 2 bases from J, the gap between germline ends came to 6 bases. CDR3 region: CSVETDTDTQYF. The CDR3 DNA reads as TGCAGCGTTGAGACTGACACAGATACGCAGTATTTT.

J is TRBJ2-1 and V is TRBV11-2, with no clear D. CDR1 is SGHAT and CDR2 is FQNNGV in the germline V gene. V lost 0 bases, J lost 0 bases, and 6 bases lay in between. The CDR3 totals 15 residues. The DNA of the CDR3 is TGTGCCAGCAGCTTAGAGCTTAGCTCCTACAATGAGCAGTTCTTC. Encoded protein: CASSLELSSYNEQFF. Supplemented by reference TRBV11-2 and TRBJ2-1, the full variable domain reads EAGVAQSPRYKIIEKRQSVAFWCNPISGHATLYWYQQILGQGPKLLIQFQNNGVVDDSQLPKDRFSAERLKGVDSTLKIQPAKLEDSAVYLCASSLELSSYNEQFFGPGTRLTVL.

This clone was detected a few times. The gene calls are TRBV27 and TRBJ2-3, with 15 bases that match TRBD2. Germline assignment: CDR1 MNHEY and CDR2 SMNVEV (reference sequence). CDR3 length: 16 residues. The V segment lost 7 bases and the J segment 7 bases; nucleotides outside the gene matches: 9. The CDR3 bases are TGTGCCAGCACCAACGGACTAGCGGGAGGGGTTTATACGCAGTATTTT. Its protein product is CASTNGLAGGVYTQYF.

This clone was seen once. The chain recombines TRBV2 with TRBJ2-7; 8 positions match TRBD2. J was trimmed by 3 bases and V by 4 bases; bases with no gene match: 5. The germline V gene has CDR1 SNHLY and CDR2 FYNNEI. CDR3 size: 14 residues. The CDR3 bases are TGTGCCAGCAGTGCAGCGGGAGAGATCTACGAGCAGTACTTC. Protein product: CASSAAGEIYEQYF.

This CDR3 is CAGRTSGNNEQFF. The CDR3 bases are TGTGCCGGACGGACTAGCGGGAACAATGAGCAGTTCTTC. The chain joins TRBV6-1 to TRBJ2-1; TRBD2 aligns across 12 bases. The V and J ends lost 11 bases and 5 bases, in that order; junction bases with no gene match: 4. This CDR3 has 13 residues. From germline, CDR1 is MNHNS and CDR2 SASEGT.

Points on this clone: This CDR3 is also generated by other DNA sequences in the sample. This CDR3 reads CASTYGSEAFF. The CDR3 coding sequence is TGTGCCAGTACGTACGGGTCTGAAGCTTTCTTT. The chain carries TRBV19 and TRBJ1-1; D ambiguous. This CDR3 spans 11 amino acids. From germline, CDR1 is LNHDA and CDR2 SQIVND (reference sequence). Trimming removed 7 bases from V and 6 bases from J, with 9 bases in between.

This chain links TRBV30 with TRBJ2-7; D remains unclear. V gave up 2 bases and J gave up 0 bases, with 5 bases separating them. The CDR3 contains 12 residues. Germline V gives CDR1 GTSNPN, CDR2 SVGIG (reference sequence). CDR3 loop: CAWSLSSYEQYF. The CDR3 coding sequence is TGTGCCTGGAGTCTGAGCTCCTACGAGCAGTACTTC. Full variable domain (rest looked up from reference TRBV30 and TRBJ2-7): SQTIHQWPATLVQPVGSPLSLECTVEGTSNPNLYWYRQAAGRGLQLLFYSVGIGQISSEVPQNLSASRPQDRQFILSSKKLLLSDSGFYLCAWSLSSYEQYFGPGTRLTVT.

As DNA, the CDR3 is TGTGCCAGCTCCGAGGTGGCGTACTACAATGAGCAGTTCTTC. Protein: CASSEVAYYNEQFF. V gene TRBV18 combines with J gene TRBJ2-1, with no clear D. With 6 bases removed from V and 3 bases from J, the gap between germline ends came to 12 bases. This CDR3 has 14 residues. The V gene's germline CDR1 is KGHSH and CDR2 LQKENI. Together with reference TRBV18 and TRBJ2-1, the CDR3 gives the full variable domain: NAGVMQNPRHLVRRRGQEARLRCSPMKGHSHVYWYRQLPEEGLKFMVYLQKENIIDESGMPKERFSAEFPKEGPSILRIQQVVRGDSAAYFCASSEVAYYNEQFFGPGTRLTVL.

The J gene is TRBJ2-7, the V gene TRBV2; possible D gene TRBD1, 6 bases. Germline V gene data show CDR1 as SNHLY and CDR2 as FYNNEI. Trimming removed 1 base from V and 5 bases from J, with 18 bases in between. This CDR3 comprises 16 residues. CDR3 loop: CASSEGRGTSQDEQYF. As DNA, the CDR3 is TGTGCCAGCAGTGAAGGTCGAGGGACAAGCCAGGACGAGCAGTACTTC.

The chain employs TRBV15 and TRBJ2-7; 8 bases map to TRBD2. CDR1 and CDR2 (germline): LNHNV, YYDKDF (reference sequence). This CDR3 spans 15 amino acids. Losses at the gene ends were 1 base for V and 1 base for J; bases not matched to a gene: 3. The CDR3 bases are TGTGCCACCAGCAGAGCTAGCGGGTTTTCCTACGAGCAGTACTTC. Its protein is CATSRASGFSYEQYF.

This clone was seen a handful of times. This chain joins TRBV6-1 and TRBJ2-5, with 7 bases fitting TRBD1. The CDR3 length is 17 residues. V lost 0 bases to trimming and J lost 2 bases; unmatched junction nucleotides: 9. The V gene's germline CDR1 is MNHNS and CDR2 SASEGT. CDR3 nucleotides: TGTGCCAGCAGTGAAGCATTGACAGGGCGGAAACAAGAGACCCAGTACTTC. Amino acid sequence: CASSEALTGRKQETQYF.

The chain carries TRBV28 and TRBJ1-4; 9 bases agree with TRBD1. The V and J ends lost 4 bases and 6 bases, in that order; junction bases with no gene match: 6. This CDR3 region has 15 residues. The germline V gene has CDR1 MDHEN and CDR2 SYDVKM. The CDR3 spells CASSYSTGGDEKLFF. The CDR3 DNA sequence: TGTGCCAGCAGTTACTCCACAGGGGGCGATGAAAAACTGTTTTTT. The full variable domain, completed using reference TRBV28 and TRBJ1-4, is DVKVTQSSRYLVKRTGEKVFLECVQDMDHENMFWYRQDPGLGLRLIYFSYDVKMKEKGDIPEGYSVSREKKERFSLILESASTNQTSMYLCASSYSTGGDEKLFFGSGTQLSVL.

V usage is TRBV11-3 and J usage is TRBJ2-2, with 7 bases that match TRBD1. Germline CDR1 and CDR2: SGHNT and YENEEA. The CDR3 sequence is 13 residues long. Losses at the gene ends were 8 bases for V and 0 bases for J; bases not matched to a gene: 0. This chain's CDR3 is CASQGANTGELFF. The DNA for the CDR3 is TGTGCCAGCCAGGGGGCGAACACCGGGGAGCTGTTTTTT. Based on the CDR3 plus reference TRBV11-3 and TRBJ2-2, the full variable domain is EAGVVQSPRYKIIEKKQPVAFWCNPISGHNTLYWYLQNLGQGPELLIRYENEEAVDDSQLPKDRFSAERLKGVDSTLKIQPAELGDSAVYLCASQGANTGELFFGEGSRLTVL.

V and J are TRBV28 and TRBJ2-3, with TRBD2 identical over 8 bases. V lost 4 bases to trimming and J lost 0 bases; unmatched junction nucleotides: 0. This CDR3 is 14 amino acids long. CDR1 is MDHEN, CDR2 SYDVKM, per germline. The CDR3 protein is CASSSSGSTDTQYF. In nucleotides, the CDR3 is TGTGCCAGCAGTTCTAGCGGGAGCACAGATACGCAGTATTTT.

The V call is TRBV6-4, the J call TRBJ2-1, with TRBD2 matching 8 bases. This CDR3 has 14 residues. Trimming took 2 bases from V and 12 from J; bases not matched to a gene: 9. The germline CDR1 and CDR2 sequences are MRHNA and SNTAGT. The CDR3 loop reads CASSDPQREIGQFF. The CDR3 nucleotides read TGTGCCAGCAGTGACCCTCAGCGGGAGATAGGGCAGTTCTTC.

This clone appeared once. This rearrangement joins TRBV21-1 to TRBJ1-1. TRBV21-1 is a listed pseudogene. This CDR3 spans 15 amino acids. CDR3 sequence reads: CASSKVDCPRAEAFF. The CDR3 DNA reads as TGTGCCAGCAGCAAAGTGGATTGTCCGAGGGCCGAAGCTTTCTTT.

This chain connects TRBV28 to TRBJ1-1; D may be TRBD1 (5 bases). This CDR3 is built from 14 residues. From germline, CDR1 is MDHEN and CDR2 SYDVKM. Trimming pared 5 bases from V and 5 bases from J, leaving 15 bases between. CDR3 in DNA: TGTGCCAGCAGTCCGTCACTGGAGGGGACTGAAGCTTTCTTT. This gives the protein CASSPSLEGTEAFF.